This TCR beta chain was recovered during a study of glioma-infiltrating T cells after dendritic cell vaccination. Study at large: Dendritic cells derived from monocytes and pulsed with autologous tumor lysate formed the vaccine.

Primers: 60 V beta forward and 13 J beta reverse. Here immunoSEQ multiplex PCR was the method, and the copy in TCRdb shows in-frame clones only, minus some. The table lists more than 75,000 clones, under 85% of them singletons. V gave up 0 bases and J gave up 2 bases, with 7 bases separating them. Per the germline V gene, CDR1 is LGHNA and CDR2 is YNFKEQ. CDR3 size: 14 residues. Time point described: after dendritic cell vaccination, including at tumor progression/relapse. J is TRBJ1-2 and V is TRBV4-2, with D perhaps matching TRBD1 (6 bases). The clonotype originates from a human donor with glioblastoma. Sequenced material: blood, taken after dendritic cell vaccination. CDR3 region: CASSQDRGNYGYTF. CDR3 nucleotides: TGTGCCAGCAGCCAAGACAGGGGCAACTATGGCTACACCTTC.